This T cell receptor (beta chain) was captured by sequencing in a study of blood T cell repertoires in COVID-19. About the research overall: Both acute and convalescent COVID-19 samples were obtained from the United States, Italy and Spain. T cells, B-cell-depleted T cells, or PBMCs supplied cDNA or gDNA.

As processed by the authors: Reference gene primer amplification in the assay estimated nucleated cell counts. This table comes from immunoSEQ multiplex PCR, and its TCRdb copy is limited to in-frame clones, with some not included. The D gene and trimming were derived from the DNA, and the V and J assignments and clone size from that table. The table lists around 300,000 clones, approximately 91% of them singletons. The junction had 6 bases not matched to a gene; V was cut back by 5 bases and J by 2 bases. The CDR3 loop spans 14 amino acids. Germline V gene data show CDR1 as MDHEN and CDR2 as SYDVKM.

The rearrangement links TRBV28 to TRBJ2-7; 7 nucleotides line up with TRBD1. The TCR originated in a woman aged 40 to 50 who had recovered from COVID-19. The sequencing input was peripheral blood. The DNA for the CDR3 is TGTGCCAGCAGTCCAGGGACAGCGACCTACGAGCAGTACTTC. Its protein is CASSPGTATYEQYF. The whole variable domain, remainder taken from reference TRBV28 and TRBJ2-7, is DVKVTQSSRYLVKRTGEKVFLECVQDMDHENMFWYRQDPGLGLRLIYFSYDVKMKEKGDIPEGYSVSREKKERFSLILESASTNQTSMYLCASSPGTATYEQYFGPGTRLTVT.